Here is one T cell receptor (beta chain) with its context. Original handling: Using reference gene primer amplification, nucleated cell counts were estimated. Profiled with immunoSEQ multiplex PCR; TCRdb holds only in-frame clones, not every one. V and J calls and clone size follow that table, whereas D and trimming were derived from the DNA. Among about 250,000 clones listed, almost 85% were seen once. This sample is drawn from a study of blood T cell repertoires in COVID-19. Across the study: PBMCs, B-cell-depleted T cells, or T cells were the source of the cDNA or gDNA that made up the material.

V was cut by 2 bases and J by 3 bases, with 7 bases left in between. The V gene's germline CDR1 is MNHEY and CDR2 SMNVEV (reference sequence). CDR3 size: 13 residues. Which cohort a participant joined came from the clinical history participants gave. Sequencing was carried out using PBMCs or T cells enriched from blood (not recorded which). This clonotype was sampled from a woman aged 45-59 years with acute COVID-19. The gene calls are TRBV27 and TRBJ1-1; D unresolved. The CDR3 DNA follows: TGTGCCAGCAGTTTAGGCACCTACACTGAAGCTTTCTTT. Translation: CASSLGTYTEAFF.